The source of this TCR beta chain is a study of shared clonotypes between healthy human individuals. On the study more broadly: Plates per donor: three CD4 naive, three CD4 memory, two CD8 naive, one CD8 memory.

As for this clone: Other nucleotide sequences from this sample produce the same CDR3.

Terminally differentiated effector memory CD45RA+ cells were excluded from the naive CD8 cells, which were CD45RO-negative and positively selected for CCR7. The donors, healthy adults who were HIV-negative, had experienced no recent acute infections or vaccinations. TCRdb's copy holds only in-frame clones and misses some; the assay was immunoSEQ multiplex PCR. Among roughly 2,000,000 clones listed, around 96% were seen once. With 0 bases removed from V and 4 bases from J, the gap between germline ends came to 4 bases. The CDR3 sequence is 13 residues long. In germline, CDR1 is LGHNA, CDR2 YSLEER. The rearrangement links TRBV4-3 to TRBJ1-5; D is uncertain. The sequence came from a man aged 18 to 30 in good health. The sequencing sample was made of naive CD8+ T cells sorted from blood. This CDR3 is CASSQDENQPQHF. The CDR3 DNA sequence: TGCGCCAGCAGCCAAGATGAAAATCAGCCCCAGCATTTT.